Below, 21 T cell receptor beta chains from the same sample are listed, as sequenced in a study of blood T cell repertoires in COVID-19. Generated by immunoSEQ multiplex PCR, the TCRdb table keeps only in-frame clones and is missing some. Of around 390,000 clones in the sample, about 87% were seen once. Specimen: PBMCs or T cells enriched from blood (not recorded which). These receptors came from a woman aged 45 to 65 who had recovered from COVID-19.

The V and J genes are TRBV11-2 and TRBJ2-7; possibly TRBD2 for D (5 bases). The CDR3 length is 16 residues. The V and J ends lost 5 bases and 0 bases respectively, with 17 bases between them. Germline V gene sequence: CDR1 SGHAT, CDR2 FQNNGV. The CDR3 spells CASSPPPAVVSYEQYF. The CDR3 region has the DNA TGTGCCAGCAGCCCCCCCCCAGCGGTAGTCTCCTACGAGCAGTACTTC.

The chain employs TRBV5-1 and TRBJ1-1, with D maybe TRBD1 (6 bases). The CDR3 contains 16 residues. In germline, CDR1 is SGHRS, CDR2 YFSETQ. V lost 0 bases, J lost 4 bases, and 16 bases lay in between. DNA for the CDR3: TGCGCCAGCAGCTTGGCGGGACCGGGGGGCAGCACTGAAGCTTTCTTT. Translating gives CASSLAGPGGSTEAFF.

The chain combines TRBV4-1 with TRBJ1-5; TRBD1 might be the D (5 bases). V shed 4 bases and J shed 0 bases, with 10 bases lying between them. The germline gives CDR1 MGHRA, CDR2 YSYEKL. The CDR3 covers 15 residues. In nucleotides, the CDR3 is TGCGCCAGCAGCCTAAGCAGGGATAGCAATCAGCCCCAGCATTTT. It translates to CASSLSRDSNQPQHF.

The chain combines TRBV4-1 with TRBJ1-6; D is ambiguous. Germline CDR1 MGHRA, CDR2 YSYEKL. This CDR3 has 16 residues. Trimming took 0 bases from V and 2 from J, leaving 8 bases between them. In DNA form, the CDR3 reads TGCGCCAGCAGCCAAGATCCATCAGCCTATAATTCACCCCTCCACTTT. Its protein product is CASSQDPSAYNSPLHF.

The chain has TRBV19 and TRBJ2-1, with 7 bases matching TRBD2. The CDR3 length is 15 residues. The ends lost 6 bases at V and 2 bases at J; junction bases unmatched: 7. The V gene's germline CDR1 is LNHDA and CDR2 SQIVND (reference sequence). This chain's CDR3 is CASSGRLAAYNEQFF. CDR3 DNA sequence: TGTGCCAGTAGCGGCAGGCTAGCGGCCTACAATGAGCAGTTCTTC.

This clone was found a few times. The chain couples TRBV27 to TRBJ1-2; D is perhaps TRBD1 (5 bases). CDR3 length: 13 amino acids. V lost 8 bases to trimming and J lost 8 bases, with 18 bases between them. The germline CDR1 and CDR2 sequences are MNHEY and SMNVEV (reference sequence). As DNA, the CDR3 is TGTGCCAGCTCCGGGACTGGCCGGGGCGGCTACACCTTC. Its protein is CASSGTGRGGYTF.

J is TRBJ2-5 and V is TRBV28; 8 bases are a match to TRBD1. In germline, CDR1 is MDHEN, CDR2 SYDVKM. The CDR3 covers 14 residues. Trimming removed 8 bases from V and 7 bases from J; junction bases left unmatched: 12. The CDR3 region is CASVSGDRRGTQYF. The CDR3 DNA reads TGTGCCAGCGTGTCGGGGGACAGGCGAGGGACCCAGTACTTC.

This chain connects TRBV12-3 or TRBV12-4 to TRBJ1-2; D might be TRBD1 (6 bases). The CDR3 runs to 13 residues. Trimming shortened V by 5 bases and J by 5 bases, and 12 bases separated the two germline ends. As DNA, the CDR3 is TGTGCCAGCAGTCCCACAGGGATTTATGGCTACACCTTC. Translating gives CASSPTGIYGYTF.

The J gene is TRBJ2-3, the V gene TRBV3-1 (or the pseudogene TRBV3-2); the match to TRBD2 covers 9 bases. J was trimmed by 0 bases and V by 4 bases; bases with no gene match: 8. The CDR3 sequence is 17 residues long. CDR1 and CDR2 from the germline V gene are LGHDT and YNNKEL (reference sequence). CDR3 region: CASSPYMSGGSTDTQYF. As DNA, the CDR3 is TGTGCCAGCAGCCCCTACATGAGCGGGGGGAGCACAGATACGCAGTATTTT.

The genes are TRBV28 and TRBJ2-3; D unresolved. The CDR3 has 14 amino acids. The germline gives CDR1 MDHEN, CDR2 SYDVKM. Trimming pared 6 bases from V and 6 bases from J, leaving 16 bases between. The CDR3: CASSSGPLPDTQYF. CDR3 DNA sequence: TGTGCCAGCAGCTCGGGTCCTCTCCCGGATACGCAGTATTTT.

The chain links TRBV2 to TRBJ1-1; tentatively, D is TRBD1 (6 bases). Per the germline V gene, CDR1 is SNHLY and CDR2 is FYNNEI. The CDR3 loop spans 15 amino acids. V shed 7 bases and J shed 5 bases, with 20 bases lying between them. For the CDR3, the DNA is TGTGCCAGCACCCTAATCGGGGGGCCGGGGACTGAAGCTTTCTTT. This codes for CASTLIGGPGTEAFF.

The chain links TRBV3-1 (or the pseudogene TRBV3-2) to TRBJ1-2; possibly TRBD1 for D (6 bases). This CDR3 has 15 amino acids. From germline, CDR1 is LGHDT and CDR2 YNNKEL (reference sequence). The V gene lost 0 bases and the J gene lost 4 bases, with 12 bases spanning the gap. As DNA, the CDR3 is TGTGCCAGCAGCCAAGATCTCCGGGACATCTATGGCTACACCTTC. It encodes CASSQDLRDIYGYTF.

The chain is built from TRBV7-4 and TRBJ1-3, with TRBD1 matching 9 bases. CDR1 SGHVT and CDR2 SQSDAQ come from the germline V gene. The length of the CDR3 is 20 residues. The ends lost 5 bases at V and 0 bases at J; junction bases unmatched: 17. The CDR3 nucleotides are TGTGCCAGCAGCGTATACCCTCGGGACAGGGAAGAGGGCTCTGGAAACACCATATATTTT. Its protein is CASSVYPRDREEGSGNTIYF.

The chain carries TRBV30 and TRBJ2-1; no definite D call. The ends were cut back, 0 bases at V and 5 bases at J, with 11 bases in the middle. CDR1 GTSNPN and CDR2 SVGIG come from the germline V gene (reference sequence). The CDR3 runs to 14 residues. Here the CDR3 DNA reads TGTGCCTGGAGTGTAAGCGCCACAAACAATGAGCAGTTCTTC. Residues: CAWSVSATNNEQFF. The full variable domain, its missing parts supplied by reference TRBV30 and TRBJ2-1, is SQTIHQWPATLVQPVGSPLSLECTVEGTSNPNLYWYRQAAGRGLQLLFYSVGIGQISSEVPQNLSASRPQDRQFILSSKKLLLSDSGFYLCAWSVSATNNEQFFGPGTRLTVL.

The chain recombines TRBV30 with TRBJ2-3; 11 bases match TRBD2. Germline V gives CDR1 GTSNPN, CDR2 SVGIG (reference sequence). With 0 bases clipped from V and 12 bases from J, the junction kept 5 bases outside the gene matches. The CDR3 has 13 amino acids. The chain's CDR3 is CAWSVILAGEQYF. DNA of the CDR3: TGTGCCTGGAGTGTTATACTAGCGGGGGAACAGTATTTT.

This clone occurred once. This sequence joins TRBV7-9 and TRBJ1-2; a possible D gene is TRBD1 (6 bases). CDR1 and CDR2 from the germline V gene are SEHNR and FQNEAQ (reference sequence). Trimming removed 5 bases at V and 2 bases at J, with 12 bases between. The CDR3 covers 14 residues. This chain's CDR3 is CASSLLGGNYGYTF. CDR3 sequence (DNA): TGTGCCAGCAGCCTTTTAGGGGGAAACTATGGCTACACCTTC.

The sample holds one count of this clone. The V gene is TRBV19, the J gene TRBJ2-3; 7 nucleotides align to TRBD1. CDR3 length: 14 amino acids. With 3 bases clipped from V and 0 bases from J, the junction kept 0 bases outside the gene matches. From germline, CDR1 is LNHDA and CDR2 SQIVND (reference sequence). The CDR3 nucleotides are TGTGCCAGTAGTATGACAGGGAGCACAGATACGCAGTATTTT. Encoded protein: CASSMTGSTDTQYF. The variable domain in full, with the rest retrieved from reference TRBV19 and TRBJ2-3, is DGGITQSPKYLFRKEGQNVTLSCEQNLNHDAMYWYRQDPGQGLRLIYYSQIVNDFQKGDIAEGYSVSREKKESFPLTVTSAQKNPTAFYLCASSMTGSTDTQYFGPGTRLTVL.

This chain uses TRBV5-1 with TRBJ2-5; 8 nucleotides agree with TRBD1. From germline, CDR1 is SGHRS and CDR2 YFSETQ. V was clipped by 4 bases and J by 5 bases; unmatched bases: 16. This CDR3 is 17 amino acids long. This CDR3 is CASSPNPTGSGGETQYF. Here the CDR3 DNA reads TGCGCCAGCAGCCCGAATCCAACGGGTTCAGGGGGCGAGACCCAGTACTTC.

The chain links TRBV18 to TRBJ1-4; D perhaps matches TRBD1 (6 bases). Per germline, CDR1 KGHSH and CDR2 LQKENI. This CDR3 region has 14 residues. The ends were cut back, 2 bases at V and 7 bases at J, with 11 bases in the middle. CDR3 in DNA: TGTGCCAGCTCACCAGTGGACAGTGGTGAAAAACTGTTTTTT. Its protein product is CASSPVDSGEKLFF.

This chain joins TRBV5-1 and TRBJ1-2; TRBD1 aligns across 9 bases. V trimming: 1 base; J trimming: 2 bases; junction bases outside the gene matches: 3. Per germline, CDR1 SGHRS and CDR2 YFSETQ. The CDR3 loop spans 15 amino acids. The CDR3: CASSLNRGPNYGYTF. Here the CDR3 DNA reads TGCGCCAGCAGCTTGAACAGGGGGCCCAACTATGGCTACACCTTC. The whole variable domain, filled in from reference TRBV5-1 and TRBJ1-2, reads KAGVTQTPRYLIKTRGQQVTLSCSPISGHRSVSWYQQTPGQGLQFLFEYFSETQRNKGNFPGRFSGRQFSNSRSEMNVSTLELGDSALYLCASSLNRGPNYGYTFGSGTRLTVV.

The chain has TRBV7-2 and TRBJ1-2; TRBD1 might be the D (5 bases). Looked up from germline, CDR1 is SGHTA and CDR2 is FQGNSA. The germline V and J ends were trimmed by 6 bases and 4 bases, with 18 bases remaining between them. This CDR3 region has 15 residues. CDR3 in DNA: TGTGCCAGCAGTCGATCCTTCAGGGAGGGCTATGGCTACACCTTC. It translates to CASSRSFREGYGYTF.